This TCR beta chain was found in a study of CD8 T cells in ankylosing spondylitis. Findings and limits, study-wide: A TCR beta motif of 7 to 9 highly homologous variants seemed to mark ankylosing spondylitis blood.

Per germline, CDR1 SEHNR and CDR2 FQNEAQ (reference sequence). Trimming stripped 7 bases from V and 0 bases from J, with 16 bases between. This CDR3 is 17 amino acids long. Each CDR3 protein gets one entry after TCRdb re-called the 5' RACE reads with MiXCR. The table records 450,000 to 550,000 distinct CDR3 sequences, approximately 5% of them present only once. With respect to this clonotype: The antigen is unknown.

The receptor comes from a male donor with ankylosing spondylitis. The gene calls are TRBV7-9 and TRBJ2-6; a possible D gene is TRBD1 (6 bases). The specimen sequenced was blood, either unsorted or a sorted T cell fraction (not recorded which). The CDR3 protein is CASTLRGGNSGANVLTF. The CDR3 region has the DNA TGTGCCAGCACCCTAAGAGGGGGAAACTCTGGGGCCAACGTCCTGACTTTC.